This T cell receptor (beta chain) was sequenced in a study of regulatory T cells in long-lasting Graves disease. Germline loops: CDR1 SNHLY, CDR2 FYNNEI. The V end was cut by 1 base, the J end by 4 bases, with 13 bases between. The CDR3 consists of 15 residues. The study, taken as a whole, reports: Persistent Graves' cases showed lower TCR diversity than newly diagnosed cases. There was favoring of TRBV28, TRBJ1-2 and TRBJ2-5 in persistent disease.

Described time point: persistent/refractory GD, antithyroid drugs over 5 years with positive TRAb. Researchers made the TCR library from RNA that was extracted from PBMCs. About 9.1 milliliters of peripheral blood went into EDTA tubes. This clonotype was seen ten or more times. Its antigen is still unknown. CDR3-region Arm-PCR and iRepertoire HTBI primers produced the TCR beta libraries. In TCRdb, the multiplex PCR reads were re-called with MiXCR into one record per CDR3 protein. The sample has approximately 500,000 distinct CDR3 sequences; 20% to 25% are singletons. The chain combines TRBV2 with TRBJ1-2, with D maybe TRBD1 (6 bases). The TCR originated in a female donor with Graves disease. The sample consisted of peripheral blood mononuclear cells (PBMCs), taken when the disease was refractory, from a patient treated with antithyroid drugs. The chain's CDR3 is CASSEGAGAFYGYTF. As DNA, the CDR3 is TGTGCCAGCAGTGAAGGCGCAGGGGCCTTCTATGGCTACACCTTC.